This T cell receptor (beta chain) is from a study of blood T cell repertoires in COVID-19. Study background: Samples came from the United States, Italy and Spain, spanning acute and convalescent COVID-19. T cells, B-cell-depleted T cells, or PBMCs provided the cDNA or gDNA that served as material.

V shed 9 bases and J 3 bases; nucleotides not matched to a gene: 4. This CDR3 region has 14 residues. The germline CDR1 and CDR2 sequences are ENHRY and SYGVKD. Repertoires were generated with immunoSEQ multiplex PCR, while TCRdb's copy carries only in-frame clones and drops some. The top ten hold 1% to 1.5% of the sample, which has roughly 360,000 clones, about 89% seen once. The study drew participants aged about 18 to 95 years from about two dozen US areas. Cohorts were assigned according to the clinical history that participants reported. The source of this sequence is a man aged 25 to 40 who had recovered from COVID-19. V gene TRBV10-3 combines with J gene TRBJ2-3; 12 bases are shared with TRBD2. The sequencing input was PBMCs or T cells enriched from blood (not recorded which). CDR3 DNA sequence: TGTGCCATTCTAGCGGGGGGGCCGACAGATACGCAGTATTTT. Amino acid sequence: CAILAGGPTDTQYF.